Detailed here is one T cell receptor beta chain. Profiled with immunoSEQ multiplex PCR; TCRdb holds only in-frame clones, not every one. The sample includes 91,000 or so clones, 95% seen only once; the top ten take approximately 0.26%. These data belong to a study of technical replicates of blood from several donors. Germline V CDR1 and CDR2: MGHRA, YSYEKL. This CDR3 is 14 amino acids long. Unmatched junction bases numbered 6, after V lost 6 bases and J lost 5 bases. Sequenced input: T cells isolated from PBMCs. The chain carries TRBV4-1 and TRBJ2-7; 11 bases agree with TRBD1. The TCR comes from a human donor in good health. This CDR3 is CASRRTGGKNEQYF. DNA of the CDR3: TGCGCCAGCAGGAGGACAGGGGGCAAGAACGAGCAGTACTTC.